The 13 T cell receptor beta chains listed next were all sequenced from one sample in a study of blood T cell repertoires in COVID-19 (dated by TCRdb to 2018 to 2021). Library method: the immunoSEQ multiplex PCR assay. Not all clones reach the TCRdb copy of this immuneACCESS table, which keeps in-frame sequences only. Checked studies attribute under half of the gap to unresolved V genes and leave the rest unexplained. The sample has about 100,000 clones on record, 80% to 95% of them singletons. The top ten clones comprise more than 5.5% of the sample. The sequencing sample was made of peripheral blood. The receptor set was obtained from a man in his 70s with acute or convalescent COVID-19.

This chain joins TRBV5-4 and TRBJ2-5, with 7 bases lining up with TRBD2. Germline V lookup: CDR1 SGHNT, CDR2 YYREEE (reference sequence). Unmatched junction bases numbered 4, after V lost 1 base and J lost 4 bases. The CDR3 sequence is 14 residues long. The CDR3: CASSLKASGETQYF. As DNA, the CDR3 is TGTGCCAGCAGCTTGAAGGCTAGCGGAGAGACCCAGTACTTC.

CDR3 sequence: CASSPATRRSTGELFF. The CDR3 nucleotides read TGTGCCAGCAGCCCCGCGACTAGACGATCCACCGGGGAGCTGTTTTTT. V usage is TRBV11-3 and J usage is TRBJ2-2, with D possibly matching TRBD2 (6 bases). Trimming removed 5 bases from V and 4 bases from J, with 17 bases in between. The germline gives CDR1 SGHNT, CDR2 YENEEA. This CDR3 has 16 amino acids.

V usage is TRBV7-3 and J usage is TRBJ2-5; 11 bases match TRBD2. The germline CDR1 and CDR2 sequences are SGHTA and FQGTGA. The junction had 7 bases not matched to a gene; V was cut back by 2 bases and J by 5 bases. This CDR3 spans 16 amino acids. The CDR3 sequence is CASSLLGLAGGETQYF. The DNA for the CDR3 is TGTGCCAGCAGCTTACTAGGACTAGCGGGTGGGGAGACCCAGTACTTC. The full variable domain, rest sourced from reference TRBV7-3 and TRBJ2-5, is GAGVSQTPSNKVTEKGKYVELRCDPISGHTALYWYRQSLGQGPEFLIYFQGTGAADDSGLPNDRFFAVRPEGSVSTLKIQRTERGDSAVYLCASSLLGLAGGETQYFGPGTRLLVL.

A single count supports this clone. The chain recombines TRBV25-1 with TRBJ1-1; 7 bases map to TRBD1. V lost 6 bases to trimming and J lost 5 bases; unmatched junction nucleotides: 6. Germline V gene sequence: CDR1 MGHDK, CDR2 SYGVNS. The CDR3 has 13 residues. CDR3 DNA: TGTGCCAGCAGGGAGGGGGCGAGAACTGAAGCTTTCTTT. Its protein is CASREGARTEAFF.

The gene calls are TRBV5-6 and TRBJ1-6; 8 positions match TRBD1. V gave up 4 bases and J gave up 12 bases; unmatched junction bases: 9. The CDR3 covers 14 residues. Germline V gives CDR1 SGHDT, CDR2 YYEEEE. In DNA, the CDR3 is TGTGCCAGCAGCCTCGGACAGGGATGGAGACCCCTCCACTTT. It encodes CASSLGQGWRPLHF.

This clone was detected only a few times. The rearrangement joins TRBV3-1 (or the pseudogene TRBV3-2) to TRBJ2-2; 13 bases line up with TRBD2. Trimming took 5 bases from V and 5 from J; bases not matched to a gene: 8. The V gene's germline CDR1 is LGHDT and CDR2 YNNKEL (reference sequence). This CDR3 has 17 residues. Written as DNA, the CDR3 is TGTGCCAGCAGCGCTGGACTAGCGGGAGTTCAGACCGGGGAGCTGTTTTTT. It translates to CASSAGLAGVQTGELFF.

This chain links TRBV7-9 with TRBJ1-1, with unresolved D. Trimming stripped 2 bases from V and 5 bases from J, with 3 bases between. The germline V gene has CDR1 SEHNR and CDR2 FQNEAQ (reference sequence). This CDR3 has 11 amino acids. The CDR3 region is CASSLLTEAFF. DNA for the CDR3: TGTGCCAGCAGCTTACTGACTGAAGCTTTCTTT.

The chain links TRBV24-1 to TRBJ1-4, with D unclear. The germline V gene encodes CDR1 KGHDR and CDR2 SFDVKD. Trimming removed 2 bases at V and 0 bases at J, with 6 bases between. This CDR3 comprises 15 residues. In nucleotides, the CDR3 is TGTGCCACCAGTGATTCGAGTGCAACTAATGAAAAACTGTTTTTT. Amino acids: CATSDSSATNEKLFF.

The chain is built from TRBV5-5 and TRBJ1-2; 7 bases line up with TRBD1. Germline loops: CDR1 SGHKS, CDR2 YYEKEE (reference sequence). V dropped 4 bases and J dropped 4; count of bases not matched to a gene: 4. CDR3 size: 13 residues. The CDR3 coding sequence is TGTGCCAGCAGCCCGGCAGGGGGCTATGGCTACACCTTC. Its protein is CASSPAGGYGYTF.

This clone was counted many times. The genes are TRBV4-2 and TRBJ1-6; TRBD1 might be the D (5 bases). Trimming pared 0 bases from V and 5 bases from J, leaving 11 bases between. Germline V gives CDR1 LGHNA, CDR2 YNFKEQ. The CDR3 consists of 16 residues. CDR3 loop: CASSQEGRSDNSPLHF. In DNA form, the CDR3 reads TGTGCCAGCAGCCAAGAGGGGCGATCCGATAATTCACCCCTCCACTTT.

This sequence joins TRBV3-1 (or the pseudogene TRBV3-2) and TRBJ1-5; D unclear. The CDR3 contains 14 residues. Germline V CDR1 and CDR2: LGHDT, YNNKEL (reference sequence). V was shortened by 1 base and J by 6 bases, with 10 bases between the two germline ends. This chain's CDR3 is CASSQAGFGQPQHF. The CDR3 DNA reads TGTGCCAGCAGCCAAGCGGGGTTCGGTCAGCCCCAGCATTTT.

The rearrangement uses TRBV19 and TRBJ1-2, with D maybe TRBD1 (6 bases). Per the germline V gene, CDR1 is LNHDA and CDR2 is SQIVND (reference sequence). There are 12 residues in the CDR3. Trimming removed 1 base at V and 8 bases at J, with 8 bases between. The CDR3 DNA is TGTGCCAGTAGTATAGGGACAGTCGGCTACACCTTC. This translates into CASSIGTVGYTF.

The chain is built from TRBV3-1 (or the pseudogene TRBV3-2) and TRBJ2-7, with D maybe TRBD1 (5 bases). This CDR3 has 12 residues. The V and J ends lost 1 base and 7 bases respectively, with 8 bases between them. Germline CDR1 is LGHDT and CDR2 is YNNKEL (reference sequence). The CDR3 DNA reads as TGTGCCAGCAGCCAAGGGGGCGCTGAGCAGTACTTC. Encoded protein: CASSQGGAEQYF.